This T cell receptor (beta chain) originates from a study of T cells in Graves' hyperthyroidism and ophthalmopathy. Broader study findings: In the blood, most expanded thyroid clonotypes above 0.001 appeared as well. The authors' 13 V-J model separated ophthalmopathy from stable hyperthyroidism.

At least ten counts were recorded for this clonotype. The antigen is unknown. The CDR3 runs 15 residues. V trimming: 3 bases; J trimming: 4 bases; junction bases outside the gene matches: 10. CDR1 is DFQATT and CDR2 is SNEGSKA in the germline V gene (reference sequence). On the basis of clinical symptoms, serum thyroxine and TRAb, thyroid ultrasound and orbital computed tomography, diagnoses were made. Amplification yielded TCR beta CDR3 regions, with RNA transcripts as the source. A first-round RT-PCR of the TCR CDR3 used the HTBI primer set. One entry per CDR3 protein, called by TCRdb with MiXCR from the multiplex PCR reads. The top ten clones hold around a fifth of a sample with 300,000 to 450,000 distinct CDR3 sequences, about 15% of them seen once.

The sample was blood. This TCR was recovered from a woman aged 25-40 years with Graves' ophthalmopathy. The chain carries TRBV20-1 and TRBJ2-7; 9 bases map to TRBD2. The CDR3 region is CSASDGGGAGYEQYF. CDR3 DNA sequence: TGCAGTGCTAGTGACGGCGGGGGGGCCGGGTACGAGCAGTACTTC.